This T cell receptor (beta chain) is from a study of T cells in Graves' hyperthyroidism and ophthalmopathy. Exclusion of patients followed from uncontrolled infection, other autoimmune disease, pregnancy or lactation. Based on clinical symptoms, serum thyroxine and TRAb, thyroid ultrasound and orbital computed tomography, diagnoses were reached. Isolation of PBMCs was performed on approximately 10 ml fresh peripheral blood. This clonotype was observed many times. The antigen remains unidentified. Points from the study as a whole: Model predictions of ophthalmopathy came a median approximately seven months before onset.

Amplification targeted TCR beta CDR3 regions from RNA transcripts. Primed by the HTBI set, a first-round RT-PCR was run on the TCR CDR3. TCRdb reprocessed the multiplex PCR reads via MiXCR and lists one record per CDR3 protein. The data contain about 400,000 distinct CDR3 sequences, around 15% of them seen just once; the ten biggest clones take up around 14%. Trimming cost V 4 bases and J 8 bases, with 8 bases left between them. Germline CDR1 is SNHLY and CDR2 is FYNNEI. This CDR3 spans 11 amino acids. The specimen was blood. This TCR derives from a man aged 18 to 30 with Graves' ophthalmopathy. The rearrangement links TRBV2 to TRBJ1-2; D is unclear. The CDR3 bases are TGTGCCAGCAGTGTGGAGGCGGGCTACACCTTC. Protein: CASSVEAGYTF.